This TCR beta chain was observed in a study of blood T cell repertoires in COVID-19. The CDR3 contains 13 residues. Germline values: CDR1 GTSNPN, CDR2 SVGIG (reference sequence). V was cut by 4 bases and J by 0 bases, with 9 bases left in between. Produced via immunoSEQ multiplex PCR; TCRdb's table is partial and in-frame only. The table lists 250,000 to 350,000 clones, 90% of them singletons. This clonotype originated in a woman under 30 with acute COVID-19. The sequenced sample consisted of PBMCs or T cells enriched from blood (not recorded which). This sequence joins TRBV30 and TRBJ1-1; D might be TRBD1 (6 bases). The DNA for the CDR3 is TGTGCCTGGACCAGGGGAATGAACACTGAAGCTTTCTTT. Translation: CAWTRGMNTEAFF.